Following are 30 T cell receptor beta chains from one sample sequenced in a study of cytomegalovirus exposure and HLA in healthy donors. This PCR relied on a set of 60 Vbeta primers and 13 Jbeta primers. Assay used: immunoSEQ multiplex PCR; TCRdb lists only in-frame clones, some missing. The sample yields 140,000 to 150,000 clones, about 80% seen once. Sequenced material: PBMCs. These receptors all stem from a woman aged 55-69 years in good health and CMV-seropositive.

The chain has TRBV27 and TRBJ1-2; 8 nucleotides line up with TRBD1. This CDR3 contains 15 residues. The junction had 10 bases not matched to a gene; V was cut back by 4 bases and J by 6 bases. Looked up from germline, CDR1 is MNHEY and CDR2 is SMNVEV (reference sequence). The CDR3 is CASSSTGTGRNGYTF. DNA of the CDR3: TGTGCCAGCAGTTCCACCGGGACAGGACGTAATGGCTACACCTTC.

For this clone: The sample carries other DNA sequences with the same CDR3. The chain carries TRBV5-1 and TRBJ2-1; 14 bases map to TRBD2. The V gene's germline CDR1 is SGHRS and CDR2 YFSETQ. The CDR3 loop spans 14 amino acids. Unmatched junction bases numbered 1, after V lost 2 bases and J lost 9 bases. This CDR3 reads CASSLGLAGGEQFF. Written as DNA, the CDR3 is TGCGCCAGCAGCTTAGGACTAGCGGGGGGTGAGCAGTTCTTC.

This clone was observed once. CDR3 in amino acids: CASSLAGGSSYEQYF. As DNA, the CDR3 is TGTGCCAGCAGTCTAGCGGGCGGTAGCTCCTACGAGCAGTACTTC. This sequence joins TRBV2 and TRBJ2-7, with 8 bases identical to TRBD2. Trimming removed 5 bases from V and 0 bases from J; junction bases left unmatched: 6. CDR3 size: 15 residues. Germline-derived CDR1 and CDR2 are SNHLY and FYNNEI. Supplemented by reference TRBV2 and TRBJ2-7, the full variable domain reads EPEVTQTPSHQVTQMGQEVILRCVPISNHLYFYWYRQILGQKVEFLVSFYNNEISEKSEIFDDQFSVERPDGSNFTLKIRSTKLEDSAMYFCASSLAGGSSYEQYFGPGTRLTVT.

This rearrangement joins TRBV6-5 to TRBJ2-2; tentatively, D is TRBD1 (5 bases). Germline V gene data show CDR1 as MNHEY and CDR2 as SVGAGI. The CDR3 spans 14 residues. The V gene lost 6 bases and the J gene lost 1 base, with 9 bases spanning the gap. CDR3 amino acids: CASRDQGNTGELFF. CDR3 sequence (DNA): TGTGCCAGCAGAGACCAGGGGAACACCGGGGAGCTGTTTTTT.

The rearrangement links TRBV5-8 to TRBJ2-1; the match to TRBD2 covers 8 bases. CDR3 length: 17 residues. Germline V CDR1 and CDR2: SGHTS, YDEGEE. With V trimmed by 1 base and J by 2 bases, 8 bases remained unmatched. CDR3 nucleotide sequence: TGTGCCAGCAGCTTGTGGGCTAGCGGGCCGGCCTACAATGAGCAGTTCTTC. Translated: CASSLWASGPAYNEQFF.

The gene calls are TRBV27 and TRBJ2-1; 9 nucleotides agree with TRBD2. This CDR3 is 16 amino acids long. CDR1 MNHEY and CDR2 SMNVEV come from the germline V gene (reference sequence). The junction had 7 bases not matched to a gene; V was cut back by 3 bases and J by 4 bases. The CDR3 spells CASSFLTSGPYNEQFF. In DNA form, the CDR3 reads TGTGCCAGCAGTTTCCTGACTAGCGGCCCTTACAATGAGCAGTTCTTC.

This chain uses TRBV2 with TRBJ1-2; 7 bases fit TRBD1. CDR3 length: 12 amino acids. V lost 6 bases, J lost 6 bases, and 4 bases stayed unmatched. The germline V gene has CDR1 SNHLY and CDR2 FYNNEI. As DNA, the CDR3 is TGTGCCAGCAGGCGTACAGGGGATGGCTACACCTTC. Its translation is CASRRTGDGYTF.

The rearrangement links TRBV11-2 to TRBJ2-5; TRBD1 aligns across 7 bases. Germline V gives CDR1 SGHAT, CDR2 FQNNGV. With 1 base clipped from V and 4 bases from J, the junction kept 6 bases outside the gene matches. This CDR3 is built from 15 residues. DNA of the CDR3: TGTGCCAGCAGCTTAGCGGCAGGGGGTGGAGAGACCCAGTACTTC. Amino acids: CASSLAAGGGETQYF.

This clone has only one observation. The chain combines TRBV7-9 with TRBJ1-5; no definite D call. Germline CDR1 and CDR2: SEHNR and FQNEAQ (reference sequence). V shed 5 bases and J shed 3 bases, with 11 bases lying between them. The CDR3 spans 14 residues. The CDR3 loop reads CASSLAGYNQPQHF. The DNA for the CDR3 is TGTGCCAGCAGCCTGGCAGGATACAATCAGCCCCAGCATTTT.

The rearrangement joins TRBV6-6 to TRBJ2-4, with 11 bases fitting TRBD1. Germline values: CDR1 MNHNY, CDR2 SVGAGI (reference sequence). Trimming at V came to 4 bases and at J to 0 bases, leaving 2 bases not matched to a gene. This CDR3 has 16 amino acids. Written as DNA, the CDR3 is TGTGCCAGCAGTTCGGACAGGGGGCAAGCCAAAAACATTCAGTACTTC. The encoded protein is CASSSDRGQAKNIQYF.

The genes are TRBV11-3 and TRBJ2-7, with 8 bases that match TRBD1. The germline V gene has CDR1 SGHNT and CDR2 YENEEA. Germline trimming cut 4 bases from V and 3 bases from J; bases unmatched to any gene: 8. The CDR3 length is 15 residues. CDR3 amino acids: CASSSRHGTGYEQYF. The CDR3 bases are TGTGCCAGCAGCTCTCGTCACGGGACAGGCTACGAGCAGTACTTC. Filled out from reference TRBV11-3 and TRBJ2-7, the complete variable domain reads EAGVVQSPRYKIIEKKQPVAFWCNPISGHNTLYWYLQNLGQGPELLIRYENEEAVDDSQLPKDRFSAERLKGVDSTLKIQPAELGDSAVYLCASSSRHGTGYEQYFGPGTRLTVT.

On this clone: A junction boundary mismatches the germline segment, possibly from a read error. The chain recombines TRBV7-7 with TRBJ2-2; TRBD2 agrees at 8 bases. Germline values: CDR1 SSHAT, CDR2 FNYEAQ (reference sequence). The CDR3 contains 15 residues. CDR3 sequence (DNA): TGTGCTAGCAGCGTTGAGGGACTAGAATCCGGGGAGCTGTTTTTT. It codes for CASSVEGLESGELFF.

This clone was observed a handful of times. The chain links TRBV21-1 to TRBJ2-5; the table's D call of TRBD2 was not tested on the DNA. TRBV21-1 is a pseudogene locus. The CDR3 is made up of 17 amino acids. The DNA for the CDR3 is TGTGCCAGCAGCACCCTTCTAGCGCCCTCCCTCCAAGAGACCCAGTACTTC. Amino acid sequence: CASSTLLAPSLQETQYF.

This clone is a singleton in its sample. The rearrangement links TRBV29-1 to TRBJ2-1; TRBD2 matches at 14 bases. Germline lookup yields CDR1 SQVTM and CDR2 ANQGSEA. The CDR3 has 14 residues. Unmatched junction bases numbered 2, after V lost 6 bases and J lost 4 bases. The CDR3 DNA follows: TGCAGCGTGACTAGCGGGAGGGGGTACAATGAGCAGTTCTTC. Protein product: CSVTSGRGYNEQFF.

The gene calls are TRBV2 and TRBJ2-7, with 8 bases identical to TRBD1. Per germline, CDR1 SNHLY and CDR2 FYNNEI. The CDR3 has 14 amino acids. The trim removed 5 bases at V and 2 bases at J, leaving 5 bases unmatched. The chain's CDR3 is CASSRGTGAYEQYF. The CDR3 coding sequence is TGTGCCAGCAGTAGGGGGACAGGCGCCTACGAGCAGTACTTC.

This chain uses TRBV10-3 with TRBJ1-5; TRBD1 is a possible D gene (5 bases). Germline V gives CDR1 ENHRY, CDR2 SYGVKD. Trimming removed 8 bases at V and 3 bases at J, with 11 bases between. The CDR3 is 13 residues long. CDR3 loop: CAISGGNNQPQHF. The CDR3 nucleotides read TGTGCCATCTCCGGGGGAAACAATCAGCCCCAGCATTTT.

This clone was counted a single time. This CDR3 is CASSDGRGDEKLFF. CDR3 sequence (DNA): TGTGCCAGCAGCGATGGACGGGGAGATGAAAAACTGTTTTTT. The rearrangement links TRBV7-6 to TRBJ1-4; D gene uncertain. This CDR3 spans 14 amino acids. Trimming pared 5 bases from V and 6 bases from J, leaving 13 bases between. CDR1 and CDR2 (germline): SGHVS, FNYEAQ. Based on the CDR3 plus reference TRBV7-6 and TRBJ1-4, the full variable domain is GAGVSQSPRYKVTKRGQDVALRCDPISGHVSLYWYRQALGQGPEFLTYFNYEAQQDKSGLPNDRFSAERPEGSISTLTIQRTEQRDSAMYRCASSDGRGDEKLFFGSGTQLSVL.

This rearrangement joins TRBV27 to TRBJ2-7, with a tentative D call TRBD2 (6 bases). The CDR3 loop spans 14 amino acids. The germline gives CDR1 MNHEY, CDR2 SMNVEV (reference sequence). V was clipped by 5 bases and J by 4 bases, with 15 bases between them. The CDR3, as DNA: TGTGCCAGCAGTCGTAGCGGAGTTGGTTACGAGCAGTACTTC. This gives the protein CASSRSGVGYEQYF.

The chain uses TRBV5-1 and TRBJ2-1, with 8 bases matching TRBD1. The CDR3 loop spans 14 amino acids. The V segment lost 4 bases and the J segment 7 bases; nucleotides outside the gene matches: 7. CDR1 is SGHRS and CDR2 is YFSETQ in the germline V gene. CDR3 sequence reads: CASSPGQVDNEQFF. The CDR3 DNA is TGCGCCAGCAGCCCGGGACAGGTGGATAATGAGCAGTTCTTC. The whole variable domain, remainder taken from reference TRBV5-1 and TRBJ2-1, is KAGVTQTPRYLIKTRGQQVTLSCSPISGHRSVSWYQQTPGQGLQFLFEYFSETQRNKGNFPGRFSGRQFSNSRSEMNVSTLELGDSALYLCASSPGQVDNEQFFGPGTRLTVL.

This sequence joins TRBV9 and TRBJ2-3; D possibly corresponds to TRBD1 (5 bases). V was pared by 0 bases and J by 2 bases, with 10 bases between. Germline CDR1 and CDR2: SGDLS and YYNGEE. The CDR3 loop spans 15 amino acids. This CDR3 is CASSVVAGNTDTQYF. The CDR3 nucleotides are TGTGCCAGCAGCGTAGTAGCAGGGAACACAGATACGCAGTATTTT.

This sequence joins TRBV4-1 and TRBJ2-7, with a possible D match to TRBD2 (6 bases). The CDR3 runs to 15 residues. V lost 0 bases, J lost 2 bases, and 11 bases lay in between. Germline-derived CDR1 and CDR2 are MGHRA and YSYEKL. This chain's CDR3 is CASSQDVAAPYEQYF. In nucleotides, the CDR3 is TGCGCCAGCAGCCAAGACGTAGCGGCCCCCTACGAGCAGTACTTC.

This clone was counted only a few times. The chain combines TRBV5-1 with TRBJ2-2; 13 bases align to TRBD2. Germline-derived CDR1 and CDR2 are SGHRS and YFSETQ. The V gene end was trimmed by 4 bases and the J gene end by 3 bases; junction bases not matched to a gene: 3. This CDR3 is built from 16 residues. DNA of the CDR3: TGCGCCAGCAGCATACTAGCGGGAGGGGACACCGGGGAGCTGTTTTTT. Translation gives CASSILAGGDTGELFF.

This chain links TRBV14 with TRBJ1-1; tentative D call: TRBD1 (6 bases). The CDR3 consists of 18 residues. V was cut by 4 bases and J by 0 bases, with 21 bases left in between. CDR1 is SGHDN and CDR2 is FVKESK in the germline V gene. CDR3 DNA sequence: TGTGCCAGCAGCCCTAGGACAGTTAGGCTGAAGATGAACACTGAAGCTTTCTTT. This codes for CASSPRTVRLKMNTEAFF.

The genes are TRBV6-5 and TRBJ1-6; D possibly corresponds to TRBD1 (5 bases). V was clipped by 2 bases and J by 9 bases, with 14 bases between them. The CDR3 runs 15 residues. CDR1 is MNHEY and CDR2 is SVGAGI in the germline V gene. CDR3 in amino acids: CASSYQPGESSPLHF. DNA for the CDR3: TGTGCCAGCAGTTACCAACCGGGGGAGAGTTCACCCCTCCACTTT.

This clone was detected a few times. This chain links TRBV30 with TRBJ1-1; 10 bases map to TRBD1. The germline gives CDR1 GTSNPN, CDR2 SVGIG (reference sequence). The CDR3 covers 14 residues. V lost 7 bases to trimming and J lost 5 bases; unmatched junction nucleotides: 10. The CDR3 protein is CASGQGGTRTEAFF. Here the CDR3 DNA reads TGTGCCTCTGGACAGGGGGGGACGCGGACTGAAGCTTTCTTT.

The rearrangement joins TRBV19 to TRBJ2-2; 11 nucleotides agree with TRBD2. The CDR3 runs to 16 residues. The germline CDR1 and CDR2 sequences are LNHDA and SQIVND (reference sequence). Losses at the gene ends were 5 bases for V and 1 base for J; bases not matched to a gene: 3. The CDR3 bases are TGTGCCAGTAGTCTCCTAGCGGGAGGGAACACCGGGGAGCTGTTTTTT. Residues: CASSLLAGGNTGELFF.

The chain employs TRBV10-3 and TRBJ1-2; perhaps TRBD1 as D (6 bases). The CDR3 loop spans 13 amino acids. Germline loops: CDR1 ENHRY, CDR2 SYGVKD. V was clipped by 4 bases and J by 1 base, with 7 bases between them. CDR3 in amino acids: CAISGQVNYGYTF. CDR3 nucleotides: TGTGCCATCAGTGGACAGGTTAACTATGGCTACACCTTC.

This clone came up a few times. The chain joins TRBV6-5 to TRBJ1-3, with D possibly matching TRBD1 (5 bases). The germline V and J ends were trimmed by 6 bases and 0 bases, with 12 bases remaining between them. The CDR3 spans 15 residues. Germline CDR1 reads MNHEY; CDR2 reads SVGAGI. CDR3 DNA: TGTGCCAGCAGCTACAAGGGGAACTCTGGAAACACCATATATTTT. Encoded protein: CASSYKGNSGNTIYF.

V is TRBV30 and J is TRBJ2-7; 7 nucleotides agree with TRBD2. After removal of 5 bases from V and 0 bases from J, the junction contained 4 bases not matched to a gene. The CDR3 runs to 13 residues. The germline V gene encodes CDR1 GTSNPN and CDR2 SVGIG (reference sequence). Here the CDR3 DNA reads TGTGCCTGGGGGGCTAGCGGCTCCTACGAGCAGTACTTC. This sequence encodes CAWGASGSYEQYF.

V and J are TRBV7-2 and TRBJ2-3, with 10 nucleotides matching TRBD2. The germline V gene encodes CDR1 SGHTA and CDR2 FQGNSA. This CDR3 contains 16 residues. V lost 5 bases, J lost 5 bases, and 10 bases stayed unmatched. The CDR3 DNA is TGTGCCAGCAGCCGCCGGCTAGCGGGAGATCAAGATACGCAGTATTTT. Protein sequence: CASSRRLAGDQDTQYF.